The source of this T cell receptor (beta chain) is a study of OX40 agonist ivuxolimab in advanced cancers. Turning to the overall study: Ivuxolimab, which targeted the costimulatory receptor OX40 (CD134), was an agonistic, fully human IgG2 monoclonal antibody. The paper reports the monotherapy dose-escalation portion (N ≈ 50 patients) of the phase I ivuxolimab trial. Peripheral TCRbeta sequencing aimed to test whether ivuxolimab altered TCR sequence diversity and caused clonal T-cell expansion. Partial responses occurred in three dose-escalation patients: two with cutaneous melanoma and one with hepatocellular carcinoma. Intravenous ivuxolimab was administered to patients every 2 weeks at six dose levels: 0.01, 0.1, 0.3, 1.5, 3 and 10 mg/kg. Prior anti-PD-1, anti-PD-L1 or anti-CTLA-4 therapy was permitted, and checkpoint inhibitors had been received by 40% to 50% of dose-escalation patients. The dose-escalation cohort was around 84% male with a mean age of roughly 60 years, ranging from roughly 20 to 80. Of the roughly 51 patients in dose escalation, 19 had hepatocellular carcinoma, some 15 had melanoma, 9 had renal cell carcinoma and 9 had head and neck cancer. Summary of the overall study and its limitations: At doses from 0.1 to 3.0 mg/kg, clonal expansion was seen in both CD4+ and CD8+ blood T cells between baseline and week 6. In the 0.1-3.0 mg/kg groups, partial responders were among the patients with the lowest normalized peripheral clonal expansion, particularly in CD8+ T cells. After ivuxolimab, CD8+ T cells had more expanded clones than CD4+ T cells on average. Low levels of normalized T-cell clonal expansion were also shown by some nonresponding patients. Antigen specificity was not determined for the clonally expanded peripheral T cells.

The trial excluded patients who had a history of autoimmune disease or were on systemic immunosuppression. Peripheral blood for TCR sequencing was collected from all dose cohorts at baseline, on cycle 4 day 1, and on cycle 7 day 1. The samples were taken from a phase I, first-in-human, multicenter, open-label dose-escalation trial of ivuxolimab. The trial enrolled adults with locally advanced or metastatic head and neck squamous cell, hepatocellular, melanoma or renal cell carcinoma. Before TCR sequencing, CD4+ and CD8+ T cells were separately sorted from peripheral blood. A distance of 9 bases separates the germline ends of V and J, which lose 0 bases and 1 base respectively. Via the germline V gene, CDR1 is MNHEY and CDR2 SVGAGI. The CDR3 covers 15 residues, taking in both the cysteine and the phenylalanine. Left in the record is the CDR3 DNA by itself, 45 bases read in frame from the first base.

For this clone: This receptor's antigen is unknown. Base quality data are lacking; no much larger clone is found one base away.

Genomic DNA was extracted from sorted cells for sequencing of the TCRbeta CDR3 region. The immunoSEQ Assay was used to sequence the TCRbeta CDR3 regions. As stored in TCRdb, this immuneACCESS dataset retains in-frame rearrangements with V and J assigned. A fraction of the clones does not appear; measured against another copy, unresolved V genes explain less than half of the discrepancy, and the remainder lacks a known reason. The sample table holds more than 15,000 clones, of which just under 80% were seen once. The ten largest clones represent approximately 30% of the sample. The sample here was CD4+ or CD8+ T cells sorted from blood, taken in a trial of the OX40 agonist ivuxolimab. The TCR comes from an adult with an advanced solid tumor such as melanoma, head and neck, liver or kidney cancer. This chain is built from TRBV6-5 and TRBJ1-1; no D gene is confidently identified. The CDR3 protein is CASSYSSGRNTEAFF. DNA sequence: TGTGCCAGCAGTTACTCTTCCGGGAGGAACACTGAAGCTTTCTTT.